These 21 T cell receptor beta chains originate from one sample sequenced in a study of response to subunit inactivated influenza vaccine. TCRdb re-called the RT-PCR reads with MiXCR, one entry per CDR3 protein. Of about 570,000 distinct CDR3 sequences detected, around 11% appear once; the ten largest clones hold approximately 11%. These data also featured in a second study, about T cells expressing NK-cell markers. In that study: UMIs accompanied the 5'RACE template switching by which TCR beta cDNA was made.

The source material was PBMCs from blood, sampled on the day of vaccination. These receptors came from a man over 45 who received an inactivated influenza vaccine.

The chain joins TRBV7-9 to TRBJ2-1; D unresolved. Trimming took off 3 bases at V and 0 bases at J, with 6 bases between the two ends. The CDR3 runs to 14 residues. Germline V gene lookup returns CDR1 SEHNR and CDR2 FQNEAQ (reference sequence). CDR3 amino acids: CASSFLFSYNEQFF. CDR3 coding DNA: TGTGCCAGCAGCTTCCTCTTCTCCTACAATGAGCAGTTCTTC.

This clonotype was seen more than once but under ten times. The V gene is TRBV6-5, the J gene TRBJ1-6; D may be TRBD1 (6 bases). Trimming removed 2 bases at V and 7 bases at J, with 12 bases between. There are 15 residues in the CDR3. Germline CDR1 and CDR2: MNHEY and SVGAGI. The CDR3 loop is CASSYAGTGNSPLHF. The DNA of the CDR3 is TGTGCCAGCAGTTACGCCGGCACAGGGAATTCACCCCTCCACTTT.

This clonotype was seen a handful of times. This chain connects TRBV9 to TRBJ2-1; 11 bases are a match to TRBD2. Germline CDR1 and CDR2: SGDLS and YYNGEE. This CDR3 contains 16 residues. V lost 2 bases to trimming and J lost 8 bases; unmatched junction nucleotides: 9. The DNA for the CDR3 is TGTGCCAGCAGCGTGGGTAGCGGGAGGGCCGTCGATGAGCAGTTCTTC. Encoded protein: CASSVGSGRAVDEQFF. The full variable domain, its missing parts supplied by reference TRBV9 and TRBJ2-1, is DSGVTQTPKHLITATGQRVTLRCSPRSGDLSVYWYQQSLDQGLQFLIQYYNGEERAKGNILERFSAQQFPDLHSELNLSSLELGDSALYFCASSVGSGRAVDEQFFGPGTRLTVL.

The chain uses TRBV7-2 and TRBJ2-3; D is possibly TRBD2 (6 bases). Germline-derived CDR1 and CDR2 are SGHTA and FQGNSA. V lost 7 bases to trimming and J lost 5 bases, with 22 bases between them. This CDR3 region has 16 residues. The CDR3 DNA reads TGTGCCAGCATCGAGCCGGAGGGCGCTGGTATAGATACGCAGTATTTT. Protein: CASIEPEGAGIDTQYF.

The chain is built from TRBV7-9 and TRBJ2-7, with 15 bases that match TRBD2. This CDR3 is built from 15 residues. Trimming removed 5 bases from V and 6 bases from J; junction bases left unmatched: 5. Germline CDR1 is SEHNR and CDR2 is FQNEAQ (reference sequence). The CDR3 is CASSRTSGRDFEQYF. CDR3 DNA: TGTGCCAGCAGCCGGACTAGCGGGAGGGATTTCGAGCAGTACTTC.

This clonotype has only a few counts. V is TRBV27 and J is TRBJ2-1; a possible D gene is TRBD2 (5 bases). The germline gives CDR1 MNHEY, CDR2 SMNVEV (reference sequence). The CDR3 is 16 residues long. V gave up 3 bases and J gave up 6 bases, with 18 bases separating them. Written as DNA, the CDR3 is TGTGCCAGCAGTTTGGCCCCGGGGTTTTTTGGCAATGAGCAGTTCTTC. This gives the protein CASSLAPGFFGNEQFF.

This clonotype appeared a few times. V is TRBV4-3 and J is TRBJ1-1; D is unclear. The CDR3 totals 14 residues. The V end lost 1 base, the J end lost 2 bases, and 8 bases lay between the germline ends. Germline V CDR1 and CDR2: LGHNA, YSLEER. Here the CDR3 DNA reads TGCGCCAGCAGCCAAGCGGGCTACAACACTGAAGCTTTCTTT. Residues: CASSQAGYNTEAFF.

This clonotype has just a few counts. This chain joins TRBV27 and TRBJ2-7, with D hard to call. Germline-derived CDR1 and CDR2 are MNHEY and SMNVEV (reference sequence). This CDR3 has 14 residues. Deletions cut 3 bases from V and 3 bases from J, with 12 bases between. The CDR3 coding sequence is TGTGCCAGCAGTTTTGCCAGTCACCACTACGAGCAGTACTTC. This codes for CASSFASHHYEQYF.

This chain uses TRBV4-2 with TRBJ2-2; 14 bases match TRBD2. There are 16 residues in the CDR3. Germline CDR1 LGHNA, CDR2 YNFKEQ. V shed 4 bases, J shed 5 bases, and the junction held 3 bases outside the gene matches. The DNA of the CDR3 is TGTGCCAGCAGCCGCGGGACTAGCGGGGGAACCGGGGAGCTGTTTTTT. Encoded protein: CASSRGTSGGTGELFF.

This clonotype was recorded at least ten times. The chain has TRBV29-1 and TRBJ2-1; D call uncertain. The CDR3 spans 14 residues. CDR1 is SQVTM, CDR2 ANQGSEA, per germline. The V end was cut by 0 bases, the J end by 3 bases, with 9 bases between. This CDR3 reads CSVEDHGSYNEQFF. CDR3 DNA sequence: TGCAGCGTTGAAGATCACGGCAGCTACAATGAGCAGTTCTTC.

The genes are TRBV7-9 and TRBJ1-1, with 7 bases aligning to TRBD1. Germline trimming cut 2 bases from V and 1 base from J; bases unmatched to any gene: 4. CDR1 is SEHNR, CDR2 FQNEAQ, per germline (reference sequence). This CDR3 spans 15 amino acids. In nucleotides, the CDR3 is TGTGCCAGCAGCTTAACAGGGGCGAGGAACACTGAAGCTTTCTTT. Translation: CASSLTGARNTEAFF.

This sequence joins TRBV7-2 and TRBJ1-2; no firm D call. Trimming removed 5 bases from V and 7 bases from J, with 14 bases in between. Germline CDR1 and CDR2: SGHTA and FQGNSA. The CDR3 covers 13 residues. The CDR3, as DNA: TGTGCCAGCAGCGAGAGTAGGACCGGTGGCTACACCTTC. This encodes CASSESRTGGYTF.

This chain links TRBV3-1 with TRBJ2-3; 7 nucleotides match TRBD2. CDR3 size: 15 residues. The junction had 7 bases not matched to a gene; V was cut back by 2 bases and J by 5 bases. Looked up from germline, CDR1 is LGHDT and CDR2 is YNNKEL (reference sequence). CDR3 residues: CASSQLRGVRDTQYF. CDR3 DNA: TGTGCCAGCAGCCAACTACGGGGGGTCCGAGATACGCAGTATTTT.

This clonotype has only a few counts. The gene calls are TRBV27 and TRBJ1-4; TRBD1 matches 8 bases. V shed 5 bases, J shed 8 bases, and the junction held 7 bases outside the gene matches. CDR3 size: 14 residues. Germline CDR1 and CDR2: MNHEY and SMNVEV (reference sequence). CDR3 sequence: CASSPDRVGEKLFF. The CDR3 DNA reads TGTGCCAGCAGTCCGGACAGGGTGGGCGAAAAACTGTTTTTT. The full variable domain, in which reference TRBV27 and TRBJ1-4 provide the parts outside the CDR3, is EAQVTQNPRYLITVTGKKLTVTCSQNMNHEYMSWYRQDPGLGLRQIYYSMNVEVTDKGDVPEGYKVSRKEKRNFPLILESPSPNQTSLYFCASSPDRVGEKLFFGSGTQLSVL.

V and J are TRBV9 and TRBJ2-1; no clear D. V was clipped by 0 bases and J by 2 bases, with 12 bases between them. The CDR3 consists of 16 residues. In germline, CDR1 is SGDLS, CDR2 YYNGEE. As DNA, the CDR3 is TGTGCCAGCAGCGTAGAGGTAGGGTTTGCCTACAATGAGCAGTTCTTC. This sequence encodes CASSVEVGFAYNEQFF.

This clonotype has just a few counts. The chain couples TRBV29-1 to TRBJ2-7, with D unresolved. Trimming stripped 4 bases from V and 2 bases from J, with 18 bases between. The CDR3 extends over 15 amino acids. The germline CDR1 and CDR2 sequences are SQVTM and ANQGSEA. The CDR3 DNA follows: TGCAGCGTTGGGGATTGGGTTGGGCTACCCTACGAGCAGTACTTC. Protein: CSVGDWVGLPYEQYF.

This chain connects TRBV2 to TRBJ2-7, with D perhaps TRBD2 (5 bases). The CDR3 has 11 residues. From germline, CDR1 is SNHLY and CDR2 FYNNEI. V lost 7 bases and J lost 2, with 6 bases in between. CDR3 amino acids: CASIGAYEQYF. CDR3 DNA sequence: TGTGCCAGCATCGGGGCCTACGAGCAGTACTTC.

The sample holds many counts of this clonotype. The V call is TRBV18, the J call TRBJ2-1; D is uncertain. The V gene's germline CDR1 is KGHSH and CDR2 LQKENI. The CDR3 spans 13 residues. Trimming shortened V by 2 bases and J by 10 bases, and 12 bases separated the two germline ends. CDR3 sequence reads: CASSPASAREQFF. The CDR3 nucleotides are TGTGCCAGCTCACCAGCTTCAGCTCGGGAGCAGTTCTTC.

The sample holds many counts of this clonotype. This chain links TRBV24-1 with TRBJ2-7; a weak D match, TRBD1 (6 bases). CDR3 length: 13 amino acids. The germline V and J ends were trimmed by 3 bases and 1 base, with 6 bases remaining between them. Germline V gives CDR1 KGHDR, CDR2 SFDVKD. The CDR3 spells CATSDGTSYEQYF. The CDR3 DNA sequence: TGTGCCACCAGTGATGGGACATCCTACGAGCAGTACTTC.

This clonotype has just a few counts. The V gene is TRBV12-3 or TRBV12-4, the J gene TRBJ2-5; D possibly uses TRBD1 or TRBD2 (6 bases each). The V end lost 7 bases, the J end lost 9 bases, and 18 bases lay between the germline ends. The CDR3 spans 13 residues. The CDR3 DNA follows: TGTGCCAGCACCTTCCCAGGGGACTTAGCCCAGTACTTC. This encodes CASTFPGDLAQYF.

This clonotype was counted only a few times. The chain uses TRBV20-1 and TRBJ1-6, with D unclear. Looked up from germline, CDR1 is DFQATT and CDR2 is SNEGSKA (reference sequence). Trimming took off 7 bases at V and 5 bases at J, with 15 bases between the two ends. CDR3 length: 14 residues. Written as DNA, the CDR3 is TGCAGTGTTCTCGGGGAGCTCAATAATTCACCCCTCCACTTT. Its translation is CSVLGELNNSPLHF.